These T cell receptor beta chains were read from a single sample in a study of T cell responses to AZD1222 COVID-19 vaccine. Sequencing used immunoSEQ multiplex PCR; TCRdb keeps in-frame clones, though not all of them. The profile covers 100,000 or so clones, with more than 75% appearing a single time and roughly 2.5% taken by the ten largest. Specimen: peripheral blood, collected on day 0 of AZD1222 vaccination. Receptor source: an adult in good health. The conserved cysteine and the conserved F or W are not part of the CDR3 here.

v_call cdr3_aa
TRBV10-2 ASSGTSGRVNEQF
TRBV4-1 ASSEEGIGSSGNTIY
TRBV18 ATLNGNSNTEAF
TRBV9 ASSVGYGTRGSGANVLT
TRBV7-2 ASSLVSNQPQH
TRBV12-3/TRBV12-4 ASSPGAGQPQH
TRBV5-1 ASSRNPGQGTDTQY
TRBV21-1 ASSRRRGRNQPQH
TRBV28 ASQGTSGDADTQY
TRBV7-9 ASSLELTGSGADTQY
TRBV19 ASSSANRVATGELF
TRBV5-1 ASSLNSGGLAIYEQY
TRBV5-6 ASSLAASRTYNEQF
TRBV7-2 ASSMTSGAPYEQY
TRBV7-5 ARSLEPLRSSLSGNTIY
TRBV2 ASSEASGTYYEQY
TRBV6-2/TRBV6-3 ASSPPGAHYGYT
TRBV4-3 ASSATPTTNEKLF
TRBV27 ASSPWGGRGSQPQH
TRBV5-1 ASSEGTSKETQY
TRBV6-6 ASSYSTLVSNQPQH
TRBV6-5 ASLPAGDQPQH
TRBV7-2 ASSSLGQGYNEQF
TRBV3-1/TRBV3-2 ASSPKGNTIY
TRBV28 ASSYRGVRNTEAF
TRBV2 ASSEGLQGKTGNTIY
TRBV4-2 ASSQEGGGSNQPQH
TRBV7-2 ASSGGQGTGELF
TRBV19 ASRHAIKREQF
TRBV7-9 ASSLEGTALTGELF
TRBV28 ASSSPGGTFTEKLF
TRBV29-1 SVAGTSGSYEQY
TRBV2 ASSGGRSAGELF
TRBV5-1 ASSHGDSSSGEKLF
TRBV6-7 ASSYALAGEAYSYNEQF
TRBV4-1 ASSQDSGLVGSRGYT